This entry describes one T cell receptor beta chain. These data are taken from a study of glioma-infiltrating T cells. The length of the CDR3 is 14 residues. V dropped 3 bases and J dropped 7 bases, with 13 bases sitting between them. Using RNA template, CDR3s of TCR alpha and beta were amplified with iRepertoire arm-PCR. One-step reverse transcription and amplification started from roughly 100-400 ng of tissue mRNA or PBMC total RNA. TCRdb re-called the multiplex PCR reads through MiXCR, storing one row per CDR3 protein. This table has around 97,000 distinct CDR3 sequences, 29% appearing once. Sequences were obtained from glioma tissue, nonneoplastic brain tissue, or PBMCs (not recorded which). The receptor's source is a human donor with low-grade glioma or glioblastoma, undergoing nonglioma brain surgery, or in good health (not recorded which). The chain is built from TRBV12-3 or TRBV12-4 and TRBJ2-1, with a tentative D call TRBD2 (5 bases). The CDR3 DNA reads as TGTGCCAGCAGTTTCCTAGCCCCCGAAAATGAGCAGTTCTTC. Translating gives CASSFLAPENEQFF.